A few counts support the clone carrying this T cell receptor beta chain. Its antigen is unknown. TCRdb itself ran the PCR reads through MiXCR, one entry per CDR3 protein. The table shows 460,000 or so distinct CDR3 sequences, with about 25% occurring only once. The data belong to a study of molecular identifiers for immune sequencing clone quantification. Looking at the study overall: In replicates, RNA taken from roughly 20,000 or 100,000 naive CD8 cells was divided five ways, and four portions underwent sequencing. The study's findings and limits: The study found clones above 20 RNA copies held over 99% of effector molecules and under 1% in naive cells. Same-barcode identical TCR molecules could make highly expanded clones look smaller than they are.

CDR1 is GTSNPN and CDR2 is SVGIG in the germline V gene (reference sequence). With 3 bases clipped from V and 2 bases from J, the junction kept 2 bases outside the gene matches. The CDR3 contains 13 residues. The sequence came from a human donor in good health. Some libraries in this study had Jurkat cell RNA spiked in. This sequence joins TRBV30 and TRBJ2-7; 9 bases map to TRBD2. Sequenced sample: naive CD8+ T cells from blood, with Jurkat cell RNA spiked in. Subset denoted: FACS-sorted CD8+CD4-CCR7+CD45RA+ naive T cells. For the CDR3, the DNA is TGTGCCTGGAGGACTAGCGGAACCTACGAGCAGTACTTC. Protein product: CAWRTSGTYEQYF.